Detailed here is one T cell receptor beta chain. This sample is drawn from a study of blood T cell repertoires in COVID-19. At the level of the study: T cells, B-cell-depleted T cells, or PBMCs supplied cDNA or gDNA.

Generated by immunoSEQ multiplex PCR, the TCRdb table keeps only in-frame clones and is missing some. The sample has fewer than 400,000 clones, 75% to 90% seen once. Trimming at V came to 5 bases and at J to 0 bases, leaving 7 bases not matched to a gene. Germline values: CDR1 SGHVS, CDR2 FQNEAQ. The CDR3 spans 16 residues. The clonotype originates from a woman between 18 and 30 years old with acute or convalescent COVID-19. Sequencing was done on a sample of peripheral blood. This sequence joins TRBV7-8 and TRBJ2-1; 7 nucleotides align to TRBD1. CDR3 DNA: TGTGCCAGCAGCCTATCGGGACAGAACTCCTACAATGAGCAGTTCTTC. It is translated as CASSLSGQNSYNEQFF.